This TCR beta chain appears in the sequencing data of a study of CD8 T cells in ankylosing spondylitis. V lost 6 bases, J lost 5 bases, and 11 bases stayed unmatched. This CDR3 is 16 amino acids long. Germline CDR1 is MNHEY and CDR2 is SVGEGT. With molecular barcodes, quantitative 5'-RACE was used to make the TCR beta libraries. One entry per CDR3 protein results from TCRdb running MiXCR on the 5' RACE reads. The sample comprises about 240,000 distinct CDR3 sequences, about 10% of which are singletons, and under 8% rests with the top ten. V gene TRBV6-2 or TRBV6-3 combines with J gene TRBJ1-5; TRBD1 matches 9 bases. This receptor was obtained from a male donor with ankylosing spondylitis or in good health (not recorded which). The sample consisted of blood, either unsorted or a sorted T cell fraction (not recorded which). The CDR3 DNA follows: TGTGCCAGCAGCCAATTCCGGGACAGGGCGGATCAGCCCCAGCATTTT. It yields the protein CASSQFRDRADQPQHF.